This paragraph covers one TCR beta chain sequence. This table comes from immunoSEQ multiplex PCR, and its TCRdb copy is limited to in-frame clones, with some not included. The sample records 150,000 to 200,000 clones, roughly 90% being singletons. This sample is part of a study of blood T cell repertoires in COVID-19. On the study more broadly: Samples of COVID-19 (acute and convalescent) were obtained from the United States, Italy and Spain.

Trimming stripped 1 base from V and 4 bases from J, with 6 bases between. Looked up from germline, CDR1 is SGHTA and CDR2 is FQGNSA. This CDR3 is 13 amino acids long. The clonotype originates from a man under 40 with COVID-19, enrolled during active disease. The chain joins TRBV7-2 to TRBJ2-3; D is uncertain. Sequences were obtained from peripheral blood. CDR3 bases: TGTGCCAGCAGCTTAGGTAGAGCAGATACGCAGTATTTT. It specifies CASSLGRADTQYF.